These 9 T cell receptor beta chains originate from one sample sequenced in a study of T cells in Graves' hyperthyroidism and ophthalmopathy. Amplification yielded TCR beta CDR3 regions, with RNA transcripts as the source. TCR CDR3 underwent first-round RT-PCR with the HTBI primer set. TCRdb reanalysed the multiplex PCR reads using MiXCR and keeps one entry per CDR3 protein. The table includes about 290,000 distinct CDR3 sequences, around a sixth detected once. The sample taken for sequencing was blood. The source is a man aged 25-40 years with Graves' hyperthyroidism.

The gene calls are TRBV9 and TRBJ2-2; D may correspond to TRBD1 or TRBD2 (5 bases each). Germline V CDR1 and CDR2: SGDLS, YYNGEE. The CDR3 has 16 residues. V shed 0 bases and J shed 7 bases, with 16 bases lying between them. The CDR3 sequence is CASSVASGAYGGELFF. The DNA for the CDR3 is TGTGCCAGCAGCGTAGCCTCCGGGGCCTACGGCGGGGAGCTGTTTTTT. Variable domain in full (rest from reference TRBV9 and TRBJ2-2): DSGVTQTPKHLITATGQRVTLRCSPRSGDLSVYWYQQSLDQGLQFLIQYYNGEERAKGNILERFSAQQFPDLHSELNLSSLELGDSALYFCASSVASGAYGGELFFGEGSRLTVL.

This rearrangement joins TRBV6-2 or TRBV6-3 to TRBJ1-6; D is ambiguous. Trimming took off 6 bases at V and 7 bases at J, with 16 bases between the two ends. CDR1 and CDR2 from the germline V gene are MNHEY and SVGEGT. This CDR3 has 15 amino acids. This CDR3 is CASSRKPGQNSPLHF. Here the CDR3 DNA reads TGTGCCAGCAGCCGAAAGCCGGGCCAAAATTCACCCCTCCACTTT.

The gene calls are TRBV6-1 and TRBJ1-1; TRBD1 matches 11 bases. The CDR3 consists of 18 residues. Trimming at V came to 6 bases and at J to 3 bases, leaving 15 bases not matched to a gene. Germline-derived CDR1 and CDR2 are MNHNS and SASEGT. The CDR3 DNA sequence: TGTGCCAGCAGACCATTCCGGACAGGGGGCTTTCGGGACACTGAAGCTTTCTTT. Protein sequence: CASRPFRTGGFRDTEAFF.

This chain connects TRBV5-4 to TRBJ2-3; D possibly matches TRBD1 or TRBD2 (5 bases each). The germline V gene has CDR1 SGHNT and CDR2 YYREEE (reference sequence). Trimming took off 4 bases at V and 1 base at J, with 22 bases between the two ends. The length of the CDR3 is 18 residues. The DNA of the CDR3 is TGTGCCAGCAGCAGGGGTCCCCCCTTGGGGGTAGGCACAGATACGCAGTATTTT. Protein product: CASSRGPPLGVGTDTQYF.

This clonotype was observed a handful of times. This chain joins TRBV27 and TRBJ2-5; D unclear. The CDR3 has 14 amino acids. Trimming took 8 bases from V and 1 from J, leaving 14 bases between them. The germline V gene has CDR1 MNHEY and CDR2 SMNVEV (reference sequence). In nucleotides, the CDR3 is TGTGCCAGCCGTCGCCTATATTCCCAAGAGACCCAGTACTTC. Its protein product is CASRRLYSQETQYF.

The CDR3 nucleotides are TGTGCCAGCAGTTCCCGGACAGGCACAGATACGCAGTATTTT. Translation gives CASSSRTGTDTQYF. This rearrangement joins TRBV6-5 to TRBJ2-3, with D perhaps TRBD1 (6 bases). The length of the CDR3 is 14 residues. Per the germline V gene, CDR1 is MNHEY and CDR2 is SVGAGI. Trimming pared 4 bases from V and 1 base from J, leaving 9 bases between.

The table lists this clonotype with many counts. This rearrangement joins TRBV27 to TRBJ2-5, with D uncertain. The ends were cut back, 0 bases at V and 4 bases at J, with 9 bases in the middle. CDR1 is MNHEY and CDR2 is SMNVEV in the germline V gene (reference sequence). The CDR3 totals 14 residues. For the CDR3, the DNA is TGTGCCAGCAGTTTATCAGGAAGGCCAGAGACCCAGTACTTC. Encoded protein: CASSLSGRPETQYF.

This clonotype has a count of ten or more. The rearrangement uses TRBV28 and TRBJ2-7, with D tentatively TRBD1 (5 bases). The CDR3 totals 13 residues. V was cut by 1 base and J by 3 bases, with 7 bases left in between. Germline V lookup: CDR1 MDHEN, CDR2 SYDVKM. CDR3 protein: CASSLSGFYEQYF. The CDR3 bases are TGTGCCAGCAGTTTATCAGGGTTCTACGAGCAGTACTTC.

This clonotype was found many times. The chain uses TRBV2 and TRBJ1-2; D is unclear. Germline values: CDR1 SNHLY, CDR2 FYNNEI. Trimming left V 6 bases short and J 0 bases short, with 5 bases between. CDR3 length: 12 residues. The CDR3: CASRTTNYGYTF. The CDR3 DNA reads TGTGCCAGCAGGACGACTAACTATGGCTACACCTTC.